Below, 25 T cell receptor beta chains from the same sample are listed, as sequenced in a study of blood T cell repertoires in COVID-19. Measured with immunoSEQ multiplex PCR; TCRdb has only the in-frame clones, and not every one. Here the sample spans roughly 250,000 clones, 70% to 85% being singletons. The specimen was peripheral blood. These receptors all stem from a human donor with COVID-19, enrolled during active disease. The donor label of this sample is uncertain.

About this clone itself: At the DNA level, this CDR3 is encoded by other sequences in the same sample as well. V and J are TRBV9 and TRBJ1-1; 7 nucleotides match TRBD1. Germline V gene data show CDR1 as SGDLS and CDR2 as YYNGEE. Trimming at V came to 4 bases and at J to 1 base, leaving 4 bases not matched to a gene. This CDR3 comprises 14 residues. Written as DNA, the CDR3 is TGTGCCAGCAGCCCTCGGACAGGGAACACTGAAGCTTTCTTT. The encoded protein is CASSPRTGNTEAFF.

This chain connects TRBV11-2 to TRBJ1-1; TRBD1 matches at 7 bases. The CDR3 sequence is 15 residues long. V was pared by 5 bases and J by 0 bases, with 6 bases of the junction left unmatched. In germline, CDR1 is SGHAT, CDR2 FQNNGV. CDR3 coding DNA: TGTGCCAGCAGCCCAACAGGGGCCGTGAACACTGAAGCTTTCTTT. As protein: CASSPTGAVNTEAFF.

Remarks on this clone: The junction does not match germline at one end; this may be a read error. The chain uses TRBV2 and TRBJ2-7, with 7 bases identical to TRBD1. CDR3 length: 13 amino acids. CDR1 and CDR2 (germline): SNHLY, FYNNEI. CDR3 region: CASRSTGSFEQYF. CDR3 DNA: TGTGCCAGCAGATCGACAGGGTCCTTCGAGCAGTACTTC.

The chain carries TRBV28 and TRBJ1-2; 7 positions agree with TRBD1. J gave up 6 bases and V 5 bases, and 18 bases lay outside the gene matches. CDR3 length: 17 residues. Germline V CDR1 and CDR2: MDHEN, SYDVKM. The CDR3 nucleotides read TGTGCCAGCAGTCCCACCCCCAGGGACAGAGCGGGGGATGGCTACACCTTC. The encoded protein is CASSPTPRDRAGDGYTF.

The chain has TRBV28 and TRBJ2-3, with D maybe TRBD1 (6 bases). The V end lost 6 bases, the J end lost 8 bases, and 24 bases lay between the germline ends. The V gene's germline CDR1 is MDHEN and CDR2 SYDVKM. This CDR3 has 16 amino acids. The CDR3 spells CASSQIRDTGLGTQYF. For the CDR3, the DNA is TGTGCCAGCAGCCAGATCCGGGACACGGGTTTAGGTACGCAGTATTTT.

The CDR3, as DNA: TGTGCCAGCAGTTACTTCGGGGCCGGGAGGAACACTGAAGCTTTCTTT. Translating it yields CASSYFGAGRNTEAFF. The V and J genes are TRBV6-5 and TRBJ1-1, with a tentative D call TRBD1 (5 bases). The CDR3 is 16 amino acids. Deletions cut 1 base from V and 1 base from J, with 13 bases between. The germline V gene has CDR1 MNHEY and CDR2 SVGAGI.

The chain uses TRBV5-1 and TRBJ2-5, with TRBD1 matching over 9 bases. CDR3 length: 17 amino acids. Germline V CDR1 and CDR2: SGHRS, YFSETQ. The J segment lost 4 bases and the V segment lost 1 base, leaving 11 bases of the junction unmatched. The CDR3 DNA is TGCGCCAGCAGCTTGAACTTCCGACAGGGGGACAGAGAGACCCAGTACTTC. Protein: CASSLNFRQGDRETQYF.

This chain uses TRBV6-1 with TRBJ2-7; 7 nucleotides line up with TRBD2. Germline V gene data show CDR1 as MNHNS and CDR2 as SASEGT. The CDR3 runs to 15 residues. Trimming cost V 1 base and J 2 bases; bases outside gene matches: 5. CDR3 DNA sequence: TGTGCCAGCAGTGAAGGTGGGGCGGGGGCCTACGAGCAGTACTTC. Translated: CASSEGGAGAYEQYF.

The chain combines TRBV6-2 or TRBV6-3 with TRBJ1-1, with D possibly being TRBD1 (5 bases). The ends were cut back, 2 bases at V and 0 bases at J, with 7 bases in the middle. From germline, CDR1 is MNHEY and CDR2 SVGEGT. This CDR3 region has 14 residues. As DNA, the CDR3 is TGTGCCAGCAGTTACAGGGGAATGAACACTGAAGCTTTCTTT. It is translated as CASSYRGMNTEAFF.

The V gene is TRBV7-3, the J gene TRBJ2-2, with D uncertain. Per germline, CDR1 SGHTA and CDR2 FQGTGA. V lost 3 bases, J lost 6 bases, and 11 bases lay in between. This CDR3 is built from 14 residues. The CDR3 reads CASSFTPGSGELFF. CDR3 sequence (DNA): TGTGCCAGCAGCTTTACCCCAGGATCCGGGGAGCTGTTTTTT.

The CDR3 DNA reads TGTGCCAGCAGTTTAGCGGGAGCTGAGACCCAGTACTTC. Its translation: CASSLAGAETQYF. The J gene is TRBJ2-5, the V gene TRBV28; 7 positions agree with TRBD2. Germline loops: CDR1 MDHEN, CDR2 SYDVKM. Losses at the gene ends were 2 bases for V and 5 bases for J; bases not matched to a gene: 2. The CDR3 contains 13 residues. Based on the CDR3 plus reference TRBV28 and TRBJ2-5, the full variable domain is DVKVTQSSRYLVKRTGEKVFLECVQDMDHENMFWYRQDPGLGLRLIYFSYDVKMKEKGDIPEGYSVSREKKERFSLILESASTNQTSMYLCASSLAGAETQYFGPGTRLLVL.

The chain carries TRBV16 and TRBJ2-1; D may be TRBD2 (5 bases). This CDR3 region has 20 residues. Germline V gives CDR1 KGHSY, CDR2 FQNENV. The V gene lost 2 bases and the J gene lost 0 bases, with 23 bases spanning the gap. The CDR3 nucleotides read TGTGCCAGCAGCCAAATTGGAGGACTCGGCTACCTAAGCTCCTACAATGAGCAGTTCTTC. It encodes CASSQIGGLGYLSSYNEQFF.

Turning to this clone: Other DNA sequences within the sample encode an identical CDR3. The chain combines TRBV6-6 with TRBJ1-4; 7 bases agree with TRBD1. The germline CDR1 and CDR2 sequences are MNHNY and SVGAGI (reference sequence). The ends lost 2 bases at V and 5 bases at J; junction bases unmatched: 5. The length of the CDR3 is 15 residues. The CDR3 loop is CASSYRQGSNEKLFF. CDR3 DNA: TGTGCCAGCAGTTACAGACAGGGTTCGAATGAAAAACTGTTTTTT.

V and J are TRBV11-2 and TRBJ1-1; D gene ambiguous. The germline V gene encodes CDR1 SGHAT and CDR2 FQNNGV. The germline V and J ends were trimmed by 1 base and 2 bases, with 11 bases remaining between them. The CDR3 loop spans 15 amino acids. The CDR3 region has the DNA TGTGCCAGCAGCTTAGGGAAAAACTATAACACTGAAGCTTTCTTT. Its translation is CASSLGKNYNTEAFF.

The chain recombines TRBV30 with TRBJ2-5; possible D gene TRBD1, 6 bases. Germline V lookup: CDR1 GTSNPN, CDR2 SVGIG (reference sequence). The CDR3 consists of 14 residues. Trimming took 2 bases from V and 1 from J, leaving 11 bases between them. This chain's CDR3 is CAWSLQGFQETQYF. The CDR3 nucleotides read TGTGCCTGGAGTCTCCAGGGGTTCCAAGAGACCCAGTACTTC.

This clone has only a few counts. The rearrangement links TRBV28 to TRBJ1-2; 7 nucleotides match TRBD1. CDR3 length: 15 residues. Unmatched junction bases numbered 18, after V lost 10 bases and J lost 7 bases. The germline V gene encodes CDR1 MDHEN and CDR2 SYDVKM. For the CDR3, the DNA is TGTGCCACCCCTCCCAAAACAGGGGTCGAGGGTGGCTACACCTTC. This gives the protein CATPPKTGVEGGYTF.

The chain employs TRBV28 and TRBJ2-3; 9 bases are a match to TRBD2. This CDR3 comprises 16 residues. J was trimmed by 8 bases and V by 7 bases; bases with no gene match: 16. CDR1 and CDR2 (germline): MDHEN, SYDVKM. CDR3 DNA: TGTGCCAGCACCCCGGGGGGCGGGAGGGCCTTGGGTACGCAGTATTTT. Protein product: CASTPGGGRALGTQYF. Full variable domain (remainder filled in from reference TRBV28 and TRBJ2-3): DVKVTQSSRYLVKRTGEKVFLECVQDMDHENMFWYRQDPGLGLRLIYFSYDVKMKEKGDIPEGYSVSREKKERFSLILESASTNQTSMYLCASTPGGGRALGTQYFGPGTRLTVL.

The V call is TRBV19, the J call TRBJ1-1, with 7 positions matching TRBD1. Germline lookup yields CDR1 LNHDA and CDR2 SQIVND (reference sequence). The CDR3 is made up of 14 amino acids. The junction had 6 bases not matched to a gene; V was cut back by 3 bases and J by 5 bases. The DNA for the CDR3 is TGTGCCAGTAGTATTGGTCAGGGGGATACTGAAGCTTTCTTT. It yields the protein CASSIGQGDTEAFF.

This chain links TRBV7-9 with TRBJ1-5; no definite D call. Germline assignment: CDR1 SEHNR and CDR2 FQNEAQ (reference sequence). This CDR3 comprises 12 residues. Trimming cost V 1 base and J 6 bases, with 4 bases left between them. The CDR3 coding sequence is TGTGCCAGCAGCTTAGACAGTCAGCCCCAGCATTTT. Its translation is CASSLDSQPQHF.

The V gene is TRBV7-8, the J gene TRBJ1-2; no clear D gene. V was shortened by 2 bases and J by 2 bases, with 9 bases between the two germline ends. Germline CDR1 SGHVS, CDR2 FQNEAQ. This CDR3 is 14 amino acids long. This chain's CDR3 is CASSLSNPNYGYTF. In nucleotides, the CDR3 is TGTGCCAGCAGCTTAAGCAACCCCAACTATGGCTACACCTTC.

This chain links TRBV7-2 with TRBJ2-3; D uncertain. Germline V gene sequence: CDR1 SGHTA, CDR2 FQGNSA. The CDR3 runs 13 residues. V was clipped by 3 bases and J by 3 bases, with 7 bases between them. CDR3 protein: CASSFLRTDTQYF. The CDR3 DNA reads as TGTGCCAGCAGCTTCCTCAGGACAGATACGCAGTATTTT.

V is TRBV30 and J is TRBJ2-3; D possibly corresponds to TRBD1 (6 bases). The CDR3 consists of 13 residues. Germline CDR1 is GTSNPN and CDR2 is SVGIG (reference sequence). V lost 7 bases, J lost 13 bases, and 24 bases lay in between. The CDR3 region is CASSGAYIAVKYF. DNA of the CDR3: TGTGCCTCCTCAGGGGCTTATATTGCGGTGAAGTATTTT.

The chain links TRBV13 to TRBJ2-1; a possible D gene is TRBD1 (7 bases). Germline-derived CDR1 and CDR2 are PRHDT and FYEKMQ (reference sequence). This CDR3 spans 17 amino acids. V was cut by 5 bases and J by 7 bases, with 24 bases left in between. CDR3 residues: CASSVLYERARGNEQFF. As DNA, the CDR3 is TGTGCCAGCAGCGTCCTATACGAGCGGGCCAGGGGGAATGAGCAGTTCTTC.

The chain carries TRBV5-6 and TRBJ2-7; possible D gene TRBD2, 7 bases. Per the germline V gene, CDR1 is SGHDT and CDR2 is YYEEEE. Trimming shortened V by 2 bases and J by 5 bases, and 11 bases separated the two germline ends. The CDR3 sequence is 13 residues long. CDR3 sequence (DNA): TGTGCCAGCAGCTTTTGGGGGGGCCACGAGCAGTACTTC. Protein: CASSFWGGHEQYF.

The V and J genes are TRBV2 and TRBJ2-1, with 11 nucleotides matching TRBD2. J gave up 5 bases and V 8 bases, and 5 bases lay outside the gene matches. There are 14 residues in the CDR3. Germline V lookup: CDR1 SNHLY, CDR2 FYNNEI. DNA for the CDR3: TGTGCCAGCCGGGGACTAGCGGAGGACAATGAGCAGTTCTTC. Protein sequence: CASRGLAEDNEQFF.